The 2 T cell receptor beta chains given below trace back to one sample, sequenced in a study of blood T cell repertoires in COVID-19. Assay used: immunoSEQ multiplex PCR; TCRdb lists only in-frame clones, some missing. Of about 110,000 clones listed, approximately 88% are singletons. Material: peripheral blood. Source of these receptors: a human donor in a cohort sampled during active COVID-19.

This sequence joins TRBV4-1 and TRBJ2-2; a weak D match, TRBD2 (5 bases). V was cut by 4 bases and J by 6 bases, with 12 bases left in between. The CDR3 sequence is 14 residues long. The germline V gene encodes CDR1 MGHRA and CDR2 YSYEKL. CDR3 amino acids: CASSRDYAAGELFF. CDR3 in DNA: TGCGCCAGCAGCCGAGACTACGCCGCCGGGGAGCTGTTTTTT.

The V call is TRBV28, the J call TRBJ1-2; 8 bases are shared with TRBD1. Germline V gives CDR1 MDHEN, CDR2 SYDVKM. CDR3 length: 15 residues. Trimming removed 2 bases from V and 6 bases from J; junction bases left unmatched: 8. The CDR3 spells CASSLAPQGAHGYTF. The DNA for the CDR3 is TGTGCCAGCAGTTTAGCTCCCCAGGGGGCGCATGGCTACACCTTC.